These 4 T cell receptor beta chains were sequenced from one sample in a study of early T cells in non-severe SARS-CoV-2 infection. TCRdb ran MiXCR on the 5' RACE reads and lists one entry per CDR3 protein. The sample yields 80,000 to 95,000 distinct CDR3 sequences, about 15% seen once. Sequenced material: whole blood, taken at baseline. The receptors originated from an adult who was a healthcare worker with PCR-confirmed SARS-CoV-2 infection or an uninfected control (not recorded which).

This clonotype was picked up a small number of times. The rearrangement links TRBV11-1 to TRBJ2-1, with D possibly TRBD2 on 7 matching bases. This CDR3 comprises 16 residues. V dropped 1 base and J dropped 9 bases, with 19 bases sitting between them. The V gene's germline CDR1 is SGHAT and CDR2 FQDESV (reference sequence). The CDR3 region is CASSLGGGLTEPEQFF. The CDR3 nucleotides are TGTGCCAGCAGCTTAGGGGGGGGCCTGACAGAGCCTGAGCAGTTCTTC.

Written as DNA, the CDR3 is TGTGCCACAAGTGGGACAGGGGGGAATGACAATGAGCAGTTCTTC. Its translation: CATSGTGGNDNEQFF. The chain joins TRBV7-9 to TRBJ2-1, with 11 bases lining up with TRBD1. CDR1 and CDR2 from the germline V gene are SEHNR and FQNEAQ (reference sequence). The CDR3 runs to 15 residues. V was clipped by 10 bases and J by 5 bases; unmatched bases: 10.

In its sample, this clonotype was seen many times. The chain joins TRBV12-3 or TRBV12-4 to TRBJ2-2; no definite D call. V lost 5 bases to trimming and J lost 3 bases, with 10 bases between them. This CDR3 has 14 amino acids. The CDR3 DNA is TGTGCCAGCAGTCCCCGGGCCTACACCGGGGAGCTGTTTTTT. It specifies CASSPRAYTGELFF.

This clonotype was seen at least ten times. The chain combines TRBV28 with TRBJ2-5; D uncertain. The germline V gene has CDR1 MDHEN and CDR2 SYDVKM. The CDR3 is 18 residues long. Deletions cut 3 bases from V and 3 bases from J, with 23 bases between. The CDR3 sequence is CASSLRSRQLKIKETQYF. The CDR3 bases are TGTGCCAGCAGTTTGAGGTCGAGGCAACTAAAAATTAAAGAGACCCAGTACTTC. Drawing the rest from reference TRBV28 and TRBJ2-5, the complete variable domain is DVKVTQSSRYLVKRTGEKVFLECVQDMDHENMFWYRQDPGLGLRLIYFSYDVKMKEKGDIPEGYSVSREKKERFSLILESASTNQTSMYLCASSLRSRQLKIKETQYFGPGTRLLVL.